This paragraph covers one T cell receptor (beta chain) sequence. The data belong to a study of T cells expressing NK-cell markers. There are 14 residues in the CDR3. Synthesis of TCR beta cDNA relied on 5'RACE template switching carrying UMIs. TCRdb re-called the 5' RACE reads and shows each CDR3 protein once, DNA omitted. Its listing shows 250,000 to 300,000 distinct CDR3 sequences. This TCR was sampled from a man younger than 30 in good health. This rearrangement joins TRBV12-3 or TRBV12-4 to TRBJ2-7; TCRdb lists TRBD1, though no DNA is available to test this call. Material for sequencing was blood T cells: a sorted CD56 or NKG2C T cell subset, CD4+ or CD8+ T cells, or bulk PBMC T cells (not recorded which). The CDR3 loop reads CASRTNRGEYEQYF.